This T cell receptor beta chain was recovered during a study of cytomegalovirus exposure and HLA in healthy donors. The wider study: Previous work identified 117 million unique TCR beta sequences from 200 million or so T cells.

Details on this clone: Antigen unknown.

The PCR made use of 60 Vbeta and 13 Jbeta primers. Sequencing used immunoSEQ multiplex PCR; TCRdb keeps in-frame clones, though not all of them. The data contain 150,000 to 180,000 clones, about 70% of them seen just once; the ten biggest clones take up about 3%. Study findings and constraints: The Asian-associated ancestry cluster reportedly had fewer N-insertions than the approximately 700-donor mean in a later analysis. From TCR beta sequences, most subjects' HLA-A and HLA-B alleles were reportedly predicted accurately.

V shed 3 bases, J shed 8 bases, and the junction held 8 bases outside the gene matches. Germline V gene sequence: CDR1 MDHEN, CDR2 SYDVKM. This CDR3 is 15 amino acids long. The J gene is TRBJ1-3, the V gene TRBV28; 9 bases are shared with TRBD1. The sequencing input was PBMCs. This sequence originates from a man younger than 35 in good health and CMV-seronegative. The CDR3 DNA follows: TGTGCCAGCAGTTTGGCGACAGGGGGTAGAGACACCATATATTTT. It yields the protein CASSLATGGRDTIYF.